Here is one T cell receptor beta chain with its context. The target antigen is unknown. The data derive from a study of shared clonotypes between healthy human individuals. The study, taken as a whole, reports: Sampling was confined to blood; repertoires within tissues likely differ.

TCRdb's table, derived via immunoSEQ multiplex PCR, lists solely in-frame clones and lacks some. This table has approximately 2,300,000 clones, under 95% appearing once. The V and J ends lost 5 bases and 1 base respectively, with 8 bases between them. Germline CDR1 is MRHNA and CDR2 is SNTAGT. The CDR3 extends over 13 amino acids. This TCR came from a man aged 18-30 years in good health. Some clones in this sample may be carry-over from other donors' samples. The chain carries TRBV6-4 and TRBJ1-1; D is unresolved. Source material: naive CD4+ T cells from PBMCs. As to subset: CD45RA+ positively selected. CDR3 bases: TGTGCCAGCAGTCCCAACAGGAACACTGAAGCTTTCTTT. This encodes CASSPNRNTEAFF.